This section outlines one TCR beta chain sequence together with its context. The sample belongs to a study of blood T cell repertoires in COVID-19. Study at large: Sample material is recorded as cDNA or gDNA derived from T cells, B-cell-depleted T cells, or PBMCs.

Original data processing: Reference gene primer amplification yielded estimated nucleated cell counts. Clones were read by immunoSEQ multiplex PCR, and TCRdb kept only the in-frame ones, dropping some. V and J calls and clone size are given by that table; D and trimming were obtained from the DNA. The sample contains approximately 270,000 clones, approximately 90% of which appear only once. V was trimmed by 6 bases and J by 9 bases, leaving 9 bases between them. CDR3 length: 10 residues. Germline loops: CDR1 SNHLY, CDR2 FYNNEI. The clonotype comes from a woman under 40 with acute COVID-19. This chain links TRBV2 with TRBJ2-7, with a weak D call TRBD1 (5 bases). Sequenced material: PBMCs or T cells enriched from blood (not recorded which). The CDR3 sequence: CASRQGGQYF. CDR3 DNA: TGTGCCAGCAGGCAGGGCGGGCAGTACTTC.